One T cell receptor beta chain is described in this entry. Generated by immunoSEQ multiplex PCR, the TCRdb table keeps only in-frame clones and is missing some. The data contain roughly 200,000 clones, 85% to 95% of them singletons. This record comes from a study of blood T cell repertoires in COVID-19. The CDR3 loop spans 16 amino acids. V lost 1 base to trimming and J lost 5 bases; unmatched junction nucleotides: 7. CDR1 is KGHSH and CDR2 is LQKENI in the germline V gene. Material for sequencing was peripheral blood. The J gene is TRBJ2-5, the V gene TRBV18; 10 bases fit TRBD1. This sequence was found in a young man with COVID-19, enrolled during active disease. The chain's CDR3 is CASSPRQGALGETQYF. The CDR3 DNA sequence: TGTGCCAGCTCACCACGACAGGGGGCGCTCGGGGAGACCCAGTACTTC.